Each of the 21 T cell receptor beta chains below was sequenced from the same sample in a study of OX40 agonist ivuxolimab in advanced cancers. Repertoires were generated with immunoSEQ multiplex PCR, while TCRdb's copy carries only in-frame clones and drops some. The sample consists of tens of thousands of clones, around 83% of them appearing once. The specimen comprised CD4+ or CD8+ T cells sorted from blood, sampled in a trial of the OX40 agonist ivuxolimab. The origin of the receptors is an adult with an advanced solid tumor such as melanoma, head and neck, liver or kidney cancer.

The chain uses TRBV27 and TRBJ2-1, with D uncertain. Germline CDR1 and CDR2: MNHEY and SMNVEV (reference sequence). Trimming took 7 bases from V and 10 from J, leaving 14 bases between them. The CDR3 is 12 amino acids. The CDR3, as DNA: TGTGCCAGCAAGGCTCCCCTGGGAGAGCAGTTCTTC. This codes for CASKAPLGEQFF.

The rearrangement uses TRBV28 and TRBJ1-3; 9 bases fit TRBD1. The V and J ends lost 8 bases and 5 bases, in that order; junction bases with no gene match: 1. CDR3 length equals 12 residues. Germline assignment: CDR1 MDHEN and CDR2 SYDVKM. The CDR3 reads CASGTGRNTIYF. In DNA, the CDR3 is TGTGCCAGCGGGACAGGGCGAAACACCATATATTTT.

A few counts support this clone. The CDR3 loop is CASSIPPMEELFF. CDR3 nucleotide sequence: TGTGCCAGCAGCATCCCCCCGATGGAGGAGCTGTTTTTT. This chain joins TRBV7-9 and TRBJ2-2; D is undetermined. With 5 bases removed from V and 10 bases from J, the gap between germline ends came to 14 bases. The CDR3 is 13 residues long. Germline assignment: CDR1 SEHNR and CDR2 FQNEAQ (reference sequence).

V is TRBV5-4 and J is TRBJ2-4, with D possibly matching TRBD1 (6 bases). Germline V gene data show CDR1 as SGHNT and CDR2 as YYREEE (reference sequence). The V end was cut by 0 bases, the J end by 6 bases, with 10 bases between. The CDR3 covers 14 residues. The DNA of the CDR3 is TGTGCCAGCAGCTTGGGCCAGGGGAGAAACATTCAGTACTTC. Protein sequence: CASSLGQGRNIQYF. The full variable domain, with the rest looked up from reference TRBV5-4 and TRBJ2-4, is ETGVTQSPTHLIKTRGQQVTLRCSSQSGHNTVSWYQQALGQGPQFIFQYYREEENGRGNFPPRFSGLQFPNYSSELNVNALELDDSALYLCASSLGQGRNIQYFGAGTRLSVL.

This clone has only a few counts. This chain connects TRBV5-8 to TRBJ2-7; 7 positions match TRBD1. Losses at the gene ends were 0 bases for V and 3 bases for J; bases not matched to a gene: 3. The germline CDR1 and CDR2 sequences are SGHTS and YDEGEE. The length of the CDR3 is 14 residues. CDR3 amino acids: CASSLETGIYEQYF. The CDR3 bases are TGTGCCAGCAGCTTGGAGACAGGGATCTACGAGCAGTACTTC.

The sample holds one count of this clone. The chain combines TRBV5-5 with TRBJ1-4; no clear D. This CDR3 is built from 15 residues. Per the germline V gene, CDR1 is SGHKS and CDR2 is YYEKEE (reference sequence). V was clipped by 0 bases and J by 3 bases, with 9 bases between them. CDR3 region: CASSLASTSNEKLFF. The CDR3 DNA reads TGTGCCAGCAGCTTGGCATCCACCTCTAATGAAAAACTGTTTTTT.

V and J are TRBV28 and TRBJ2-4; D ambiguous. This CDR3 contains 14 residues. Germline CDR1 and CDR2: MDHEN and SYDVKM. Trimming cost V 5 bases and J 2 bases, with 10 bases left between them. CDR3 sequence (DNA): TGTGCCAGCAGTAGGGCCACGCCCAAAAACATTCAGTACTTC. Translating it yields CASSRATPKNIQYF.

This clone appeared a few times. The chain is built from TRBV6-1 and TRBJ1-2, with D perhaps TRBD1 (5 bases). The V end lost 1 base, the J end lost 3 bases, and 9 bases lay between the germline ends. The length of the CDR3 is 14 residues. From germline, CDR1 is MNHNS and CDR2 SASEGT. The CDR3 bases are TGTGCCAGCAGTGAAGGTCCGGGGGACTATGGCTACACCTTC. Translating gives CASSEGPGDYGYTF.

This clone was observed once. CDR3 DNA sequence: TGTGCCAGCAGCTTAAAGACAGTCGCGAACACCGGGGAGCTGTTTTTT. As protein: CASSLKTVANTGELFF. The genes are TRBV7-3 and TRBJ2-2; D may be TRBD1 (5 bases). Germline assignment: CDR1 SGHTA and CDR2 FQGTGA. V was cut by 1 base and J by 0 bases, with 9 bases left in between. The CDR3 is made up of 16 amino acids. The full variable domain, with the rest looked up from reference TRBV7-3 and TRBJ2-2, is GAGVSQTPSNKVTEKGKYVELRCDPISGHTALYWYRQSLGQGPEFLIYFQGTGAADDSGLPNDRFFAVRPEGSVSTLKIQRTERGDSAVYLCASSLKTVANTGELFFGEGSRLTVL.

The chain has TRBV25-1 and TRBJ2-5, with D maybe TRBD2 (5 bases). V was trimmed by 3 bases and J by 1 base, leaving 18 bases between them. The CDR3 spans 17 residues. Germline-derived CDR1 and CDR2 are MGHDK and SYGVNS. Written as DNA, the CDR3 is TGTGCCAGCAGTGACCCCCTTGGGAGCGGCGGCCAAGAGACCCAGTACTTC. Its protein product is CASSDPLGSGGQETQYF. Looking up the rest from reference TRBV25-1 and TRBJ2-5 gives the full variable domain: EADIYQTPRYLVIGTGKKITLECSQTMGHDKMYWYQQDPGMELHLIHYSYGVNSTEKGDLSSESTVSRIRTEHFPLTLESARPSHTSQYLCASSDPLGSGGQETQYFGPGTRLLVL.

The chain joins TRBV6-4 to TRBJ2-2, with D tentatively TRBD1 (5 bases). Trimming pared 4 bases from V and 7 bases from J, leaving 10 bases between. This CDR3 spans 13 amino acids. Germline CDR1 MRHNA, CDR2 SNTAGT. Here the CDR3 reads CASSARAGGELFF. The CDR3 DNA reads TGTGCCAGCAGTGCCAGGGCCGGCGGGGAGCTGTTTTTT.

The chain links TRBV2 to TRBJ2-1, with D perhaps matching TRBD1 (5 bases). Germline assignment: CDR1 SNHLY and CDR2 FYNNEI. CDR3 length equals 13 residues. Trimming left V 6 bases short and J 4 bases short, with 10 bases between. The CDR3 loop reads CASSDDSYNEQFF. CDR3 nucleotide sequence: TGTGCCAGCAGCGACGACAGTTACAATGAGCAGTTCTTC.

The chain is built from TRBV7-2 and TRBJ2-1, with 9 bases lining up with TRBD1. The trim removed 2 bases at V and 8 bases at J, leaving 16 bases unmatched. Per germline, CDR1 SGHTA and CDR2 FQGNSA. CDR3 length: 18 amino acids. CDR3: CASSLPAVRDRVPYEQFF. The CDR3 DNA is TGTGCCAGCAGCTTACCCGCCGTCCGGGACAGGGTTCCCTATGAGCAGTTCTTC.

The CDR3 loop is CASSLLGPGLADTQYF. DNA of the CDR3: TGTGCCAGCAGTTTATTGGGTCCCGGGCTGGCAGATACGCAGTATTTT. The chain has TRBV27 and TRBJ2-3; unclear D gene. In germline, CDR1 is MNHEY, CDR2 SMNVEV (reference sequence). The V end lost 1 base, the J end lost 4 bases, and 15 bases lay between the germline ends. The CDR3 loop spans 16 amino acids.

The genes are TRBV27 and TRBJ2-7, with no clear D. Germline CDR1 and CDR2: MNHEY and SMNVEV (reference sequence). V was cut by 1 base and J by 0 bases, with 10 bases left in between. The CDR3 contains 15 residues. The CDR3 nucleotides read TGTGCCAGCAGTTTATTAGGGATCAGCTCCTACGAGCAGTACTTC. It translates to CASSLLGISSYEQYF.

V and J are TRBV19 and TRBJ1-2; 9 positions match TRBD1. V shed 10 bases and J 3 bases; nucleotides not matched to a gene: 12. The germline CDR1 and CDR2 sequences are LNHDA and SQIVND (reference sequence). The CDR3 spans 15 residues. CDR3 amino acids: CATLKQGAVDYGYTF. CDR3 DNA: TGTGCCACCTTAAAACAGGGGGCTGTTGACTATGGCTACACCTTC. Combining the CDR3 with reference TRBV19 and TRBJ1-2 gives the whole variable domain DGGITQSPKYLFRKEGQNVTLSCEQNLNHDAMYWYRQDPGQGLRLIYYSQIVNDFQKGDIAEGYSVSREKKESFPLTVTSAQKNPTAFYLCATLKQGAVDYGYTFGSGTRLTVV.

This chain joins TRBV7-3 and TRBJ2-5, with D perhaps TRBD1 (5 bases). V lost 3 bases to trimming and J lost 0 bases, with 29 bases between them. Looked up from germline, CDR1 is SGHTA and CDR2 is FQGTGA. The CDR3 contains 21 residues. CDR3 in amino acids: CASSFRDDSPKPRPNQETQYF. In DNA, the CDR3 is TGTGCCAGCAGCTTCCGAGATGACAGTCCCAAGCCAAGGCCAAACCAAGAGACCCAGTACTTC.

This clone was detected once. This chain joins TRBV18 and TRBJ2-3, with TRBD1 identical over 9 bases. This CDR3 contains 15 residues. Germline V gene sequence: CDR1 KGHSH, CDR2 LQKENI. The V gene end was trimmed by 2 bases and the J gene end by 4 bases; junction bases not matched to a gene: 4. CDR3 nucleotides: TGTGCCAGCTCACCATCACAGGGGGCTGCAGATACGCAGTATTTT. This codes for CASSPSQGAADTQYF.

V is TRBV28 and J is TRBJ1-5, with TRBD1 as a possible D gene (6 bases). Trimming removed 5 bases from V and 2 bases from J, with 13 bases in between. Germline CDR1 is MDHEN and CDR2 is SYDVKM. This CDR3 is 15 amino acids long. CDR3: CASSLDRPGNQPQHF. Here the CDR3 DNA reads TGTGCCAGCAGTCTGGACAGACCGGGCAATCAGCCCCAGCATTTT.

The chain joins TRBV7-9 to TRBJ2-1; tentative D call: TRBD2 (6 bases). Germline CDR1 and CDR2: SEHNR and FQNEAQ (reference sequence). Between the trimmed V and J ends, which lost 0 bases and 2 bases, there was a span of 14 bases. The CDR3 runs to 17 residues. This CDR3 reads CASSLARATGAYNEQFF. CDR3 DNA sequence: TGTGCCAGCAGCTTAGCGCGCGCTACGGGGGCCTACAATGAGCAGTTCTTC.

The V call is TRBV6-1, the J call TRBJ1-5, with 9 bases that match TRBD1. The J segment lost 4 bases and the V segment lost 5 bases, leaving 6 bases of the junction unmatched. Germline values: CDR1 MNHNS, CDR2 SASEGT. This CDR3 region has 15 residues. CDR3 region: CASSRTGTGNQPQHF. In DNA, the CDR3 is TGTGCCAGCAGTAGGACCGGGACAGGGAATCAGCCCCAGCATTTT.